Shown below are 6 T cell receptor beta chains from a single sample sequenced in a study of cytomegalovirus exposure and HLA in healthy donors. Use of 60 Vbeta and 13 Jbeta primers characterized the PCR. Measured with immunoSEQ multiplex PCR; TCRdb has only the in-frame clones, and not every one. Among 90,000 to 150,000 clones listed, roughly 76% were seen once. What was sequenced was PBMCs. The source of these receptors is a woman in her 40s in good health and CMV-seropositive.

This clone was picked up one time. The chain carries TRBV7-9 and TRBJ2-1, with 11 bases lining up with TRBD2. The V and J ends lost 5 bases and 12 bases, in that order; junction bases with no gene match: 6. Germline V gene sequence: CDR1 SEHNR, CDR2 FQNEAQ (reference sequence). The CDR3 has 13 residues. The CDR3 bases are TGTGCCAGCAGCCTAGGGACTAGCGGTGGGCAGTTCTTC. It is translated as CASSLGTSGGQFF.

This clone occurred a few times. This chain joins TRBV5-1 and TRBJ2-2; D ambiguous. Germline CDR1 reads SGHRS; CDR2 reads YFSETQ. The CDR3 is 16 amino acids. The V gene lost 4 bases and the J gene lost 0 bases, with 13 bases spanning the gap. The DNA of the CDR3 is TGCGCCAGCAGCCCCGAGGTACGAGCGAACACCGGGGAGCTGTTTTTT. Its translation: CASSPEVRANTGELFF. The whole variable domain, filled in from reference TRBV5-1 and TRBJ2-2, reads KAGVTQTPRYLIKTRGQQVTLSCSPISGHRSVSWYQQTPGQGLQFLFEYFSETQRNKGNFPGRFSGRQFSNSRSEMNVSTLELGDSALYLCASSPEVRANTGELFFGEGSRLTVL.

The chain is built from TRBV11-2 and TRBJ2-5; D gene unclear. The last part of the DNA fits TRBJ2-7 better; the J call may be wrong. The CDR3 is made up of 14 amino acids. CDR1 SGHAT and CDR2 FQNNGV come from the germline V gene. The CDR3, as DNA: TGTGCCAGCAGCTTAGAACCGTCTTCCTACGAGCAGTACTTC. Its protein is CASSLEPSSYEQYF.

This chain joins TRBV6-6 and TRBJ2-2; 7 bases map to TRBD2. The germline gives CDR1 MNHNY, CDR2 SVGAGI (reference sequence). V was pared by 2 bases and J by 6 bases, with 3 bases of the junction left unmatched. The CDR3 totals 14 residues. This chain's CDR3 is CASSYLREAGELFF. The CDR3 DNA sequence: TGTGCCAGCAGTTACCTCCGGGAGGCCGGGGAGCTGTTTTTT.

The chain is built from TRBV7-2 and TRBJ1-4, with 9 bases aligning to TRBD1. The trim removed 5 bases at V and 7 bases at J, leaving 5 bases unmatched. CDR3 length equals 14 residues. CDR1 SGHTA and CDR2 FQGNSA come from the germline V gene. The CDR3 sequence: CASSEDRGTEKLFF. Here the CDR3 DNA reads TGTGCCAGCAGCGAGGACAGGGGAACTGAAAAACTGTTTTTT.

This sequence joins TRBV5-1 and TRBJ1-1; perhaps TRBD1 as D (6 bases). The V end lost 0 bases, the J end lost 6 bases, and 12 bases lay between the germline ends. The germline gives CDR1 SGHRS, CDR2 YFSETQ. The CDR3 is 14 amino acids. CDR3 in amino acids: CASSLEAGVAEAFF. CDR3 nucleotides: TGCGCCAGCAGCTTGGAGGCAGGGGTGGCTGAAGCTTTCTTT.